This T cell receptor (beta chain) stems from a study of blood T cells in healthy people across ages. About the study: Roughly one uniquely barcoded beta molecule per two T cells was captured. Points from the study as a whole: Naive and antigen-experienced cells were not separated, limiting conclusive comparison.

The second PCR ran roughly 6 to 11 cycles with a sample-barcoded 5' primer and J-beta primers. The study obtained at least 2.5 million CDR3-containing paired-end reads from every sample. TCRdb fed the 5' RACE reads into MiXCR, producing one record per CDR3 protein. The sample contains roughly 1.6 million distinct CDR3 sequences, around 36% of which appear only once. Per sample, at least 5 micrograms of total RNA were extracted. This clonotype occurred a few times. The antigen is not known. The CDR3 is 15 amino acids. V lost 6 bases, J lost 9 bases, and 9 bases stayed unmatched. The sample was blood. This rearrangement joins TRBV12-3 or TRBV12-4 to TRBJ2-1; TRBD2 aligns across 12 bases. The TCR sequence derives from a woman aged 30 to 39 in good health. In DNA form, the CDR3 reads TGTGCCAGCAGGCCGCTAGCGGGAGGGCGTCGTGAGCAGTTCTTC. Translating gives CASRPLAGGRREQFF.